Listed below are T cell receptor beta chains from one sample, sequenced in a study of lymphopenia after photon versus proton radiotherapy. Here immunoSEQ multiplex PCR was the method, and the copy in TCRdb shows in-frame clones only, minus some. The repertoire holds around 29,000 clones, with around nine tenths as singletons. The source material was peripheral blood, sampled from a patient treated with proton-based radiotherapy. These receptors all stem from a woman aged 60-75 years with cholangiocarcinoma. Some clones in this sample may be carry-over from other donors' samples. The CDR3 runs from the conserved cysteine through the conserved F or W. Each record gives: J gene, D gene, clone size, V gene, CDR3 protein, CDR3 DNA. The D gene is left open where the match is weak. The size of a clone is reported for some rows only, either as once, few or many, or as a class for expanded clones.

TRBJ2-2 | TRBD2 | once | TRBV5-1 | CASSLPGLAHTGELFF | TGCGCCAGCAGCTTGCCAGGACTAGCCCACACCGGGGAGCTGTTTTTT
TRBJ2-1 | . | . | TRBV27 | CASSFSNFPGLEEQFF | TGTGCCAGCAGTTTCTCAAACTTCCCGGGACTCGAAGAGCAGTTCTTC
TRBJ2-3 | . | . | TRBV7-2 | CASSYYTDTQYF | TGTGCCAGCAGCTACTACACAGATACGCAGTATTTT
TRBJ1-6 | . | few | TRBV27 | CASSLFEDSPLHF | TGTGCCAGCAGTTTATTCGAGGATTCACCCCTCCACTTT
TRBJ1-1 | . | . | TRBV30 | CAWSPPNVVTEAFF | TGTGCCTGGAGTCCGCCGAACGTGGTCACTGAAGCTTTCTTT
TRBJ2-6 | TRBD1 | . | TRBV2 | CASHFRSGQGAPSGANVLTF | TGTGCCAGTCACTTCCGGTCCGGACAGGGGGCCCCCTCTGGGGCCAACGTCCTGACTTTC
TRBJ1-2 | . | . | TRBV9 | CASSPAMGGYTF | TGTGCCAGCAGCCCCGCTATGGGAGGCTACACCTTC
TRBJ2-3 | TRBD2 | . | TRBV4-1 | CASSQILRLASDTQYF | TGCGCCAGCAGCCAAATCTTAAGACTAGCTTCAGATACGCAGTATTTT
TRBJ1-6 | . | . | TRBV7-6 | CASSLGAAGSPLHF | TGTGCCAGCAGCTTAGGAGCGGCCGGCTCACCCCTCCACTTT
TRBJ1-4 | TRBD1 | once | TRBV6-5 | CASIKDRGYEKLFF | TGTGCCAGCATCAAGGACAGGGGCTATGAAAAACTGTTTTTT
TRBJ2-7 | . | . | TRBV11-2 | CASSLQTVSYEQYF | TGTGCCAGCAGCCTTCAGACGGTCTCCTACGAGCAGTACTTC
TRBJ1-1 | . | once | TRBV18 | CASSREGRMNTEAFF | TGTGCCAGCTCACGCGAGGGAAGGATGAACACTGAAGCTTTCTTT
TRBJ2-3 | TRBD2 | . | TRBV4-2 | CASSHVSGGSTDTQYF | TGTGCCAGCAGCCATGTTAGCGGGGGGAGCACAGATACGCAGTATTTT
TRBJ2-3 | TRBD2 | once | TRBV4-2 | CASSHLLAGGITDTQYF | TGTGCCAGCAGCCACCTTCTAGCGGGGGGAATCACAGATACGCAGTATTTT
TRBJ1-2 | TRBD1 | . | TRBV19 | CASGERTGSGYTF | TGTGCCAGCGGGGAACGGACAGGGAGCGGCTACACCTTC
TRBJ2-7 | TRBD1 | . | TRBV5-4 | CASSNQGAEEQYF | TGTGCCAGCAGCAACCAGGGGGCGGAAGAGCAGTACTTC
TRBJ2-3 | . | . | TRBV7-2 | CASASARTDTQYF | TGTGCCAGTGCGTCGGCCCGCACAGATACGCAGTATTTT
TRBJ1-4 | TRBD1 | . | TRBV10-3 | CAISGTGTDEKLFF | TGTGCCATCAGTGGAACCGGGACAGATGAAAAACTGTTTTTT
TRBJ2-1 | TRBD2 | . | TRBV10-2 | CASSELRGAPLGNEQFF | TGCGCCAGCAGTGAGTTGCGGGGGGCCCCGCTCGGAAATGAGCAGTTCTTC
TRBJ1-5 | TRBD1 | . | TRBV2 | CASGQASGNQPQHF | TGTGCCAGCGGACAGGCCAGCGGCAATCAGCCCCAGCATTTT
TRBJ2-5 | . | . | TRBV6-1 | CASNPTWERKTQYF | TGTGCCAGCAACCCCACCTGGGAGAGAAAGACCCAGTACTTC
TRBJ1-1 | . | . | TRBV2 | CASSVVTEAEAFF | TGTGCCAGCAGTGTCGTGACAGAGGCAGAAGCTTTCTTT
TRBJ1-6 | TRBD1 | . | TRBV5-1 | CASSLQGTEYNSPLHF | TGCGCCAGCAGCTTACAGGGGACAGAATATAATTCACCCCTCCACTTT
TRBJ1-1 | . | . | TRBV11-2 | CASSLVGNTEAFF | TGTGCCAGCAGCTTAGTGGGGAACACTGAAGCTTTCTTT
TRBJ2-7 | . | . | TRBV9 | CASSTSFWDEQYF | TGTGCCAGCAGCACTTCCTTTTGGGACGAGCAGTACTTC